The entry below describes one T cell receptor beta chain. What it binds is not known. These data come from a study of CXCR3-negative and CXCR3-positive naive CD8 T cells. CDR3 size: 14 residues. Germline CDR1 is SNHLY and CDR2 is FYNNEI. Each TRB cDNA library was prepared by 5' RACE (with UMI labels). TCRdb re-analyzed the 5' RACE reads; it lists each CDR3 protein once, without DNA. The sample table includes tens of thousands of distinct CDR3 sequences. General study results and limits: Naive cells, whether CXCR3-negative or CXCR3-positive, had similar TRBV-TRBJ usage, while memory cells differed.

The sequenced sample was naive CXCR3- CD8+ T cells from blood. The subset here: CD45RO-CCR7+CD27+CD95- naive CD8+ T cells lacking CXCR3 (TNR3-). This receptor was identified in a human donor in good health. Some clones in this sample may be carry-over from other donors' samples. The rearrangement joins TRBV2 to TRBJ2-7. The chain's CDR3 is CASSEANRAYEQYF.